The T cell receptor beta chain described here comes from a study of metastatic and nonmetastatic thyroid tumors. Study context: The authors compared repertoires across blood and tumor or nodule tissue from malignant and benign thyroid patients.

Before thyroid surgery, none of the patients had received any treatment. In the original processing: The authors used CDR3 differences across clinicopathological groups to build a distant-metastasis classifier for papillary thyroid cancer. Via MiXCR, TCRdb re-called the PCR reads. The V and J calls follow TCRdb's processing rather than the paper's. The sample records around 32,000 clones, 7.4% being singletons. Study conclusions and caveats: Compared with benign nodules, malignant thyroid tumors were reported to have significantly higher TCR beta diversity in both blood and tumor.

The sample holds many counts of this clone. Its antigen is unidentified. The sequenced sample was blood. The TCR was taken from a female donor with papillary thyroid cancer or a benign thyroid nodule (not recorded which). Some clones in this sample may be carry-over from other donors' samples.

This CDR3 is CASSLAGGEIAQYF. The CDR3, as DNA: TGTGCCAGCAGCTTAGCAGGGGGAGAGATAGCGCAGTATTTT. This chain uses TRBV7-9 with TRBJ2-3, with D maybe TRBD1 (6 bases). This CDR3 spans 14 amino acids. Germline V gene data show CDR1 as SEHNR and CDR2 as FQNEAQ (reference sequence). Trimming took off 0 bases at V and 10 bases at J, with 14 bases between the two ends.